This T cell receptor (beta chain) was sequenced for a study of blood T cell repertoires in COVID-19 (TCRdb year 2020). Describing the broader study: Collaborator samples came from the United States, Italy and Spain and covered acute and convalescent phases of COVID-19. The samples were drawn from two sources: the first 160 participants of the ongoing ImmuneRACE study, and 1,000 to 1,500 subjects contributed by 6 global collaborators. Deeply sampled blood TCRbeta repertoires from subjects exposed to, actively infected with, or recovered from COVID-19 were included in the dataset. Where available, HLA class I and class II types were taken from metadata supplied by the sample provider and were not determined by assay-based typing. The repertoires were released in a freely available public database meant as a resource for research on the immune response to SARS-CoV-2. Sample metadata almost always included a de-identified subject ID, COVID-19 status, age in years and sex. The material from the prospective study consisted of cDNA or gDNA derived from T cells, B-cell-depleted T cells, or PBMCs. Findings and caveats that apply to the study as a whole: The quantity of clinical and demographic metadata differed by source and by participant and was supplied without curation.

As encoded in the germline V gene, CDR1 is SGHDT while CDR2 is YYEEEE. Cut back by 2 bases and 1 base, the V and J ends lie 13 bases apart. From the cysteine through the phenylalanine, the CDR3 covers 15 amino acids. Only the CDR3 DNA stays, 45 bases, in frame from base 1. The immunoSEQ Assay, a bias-controlled multiplex PCR, was used to amplify TCRbeta CDR3 regions from genomic DNA. Turning to the authors' computational methods: Nucleated cell counts per sample were estimated from amplification of reference gene primers within the assay. Sequence reads were collapsed and filtered to measure the absolute abundance of every unique TCRbeta CDR3 rearrangement. Productive Simpson clonality was computed per sample as the square root of Simpson's diversity index over productive rearrangements. The table comes from immuneACCESS by way of TCRdb, which keeps in-frame sequences with V and J called. Part of the clones is missing from these tables; in studies checked, under half for an unresolved V gene and the rest for unknown reasons. Clone size and V and J calls were adopted from that table, with D and trimming inferred from the DNA. A total of around 110,000 clones appear in this sample, around 86% of them only once. The ten largest clones take up 4.5% of the sample.

A note on this clone: Which antigen it targets is not known. Qualities for individual bases were not recorded, and no much larger clone is one base off.

Whole blood was collected in K2EDTA tubes by collaborating institutions according to the institutions' own protocols. For TCRbeta analysis, collaborators shipped samples in one of three forms: frozen whole blood, isolated PBMCs, or DNA extracted from either of those sample types. The sample taken for sequencing was peripheral blood. The V and J genes are TRBV5-6 and TRBJ2-7; 7 matching bases give a weak D call of TRBD2. This receptor was obtained from a man aged 40-49 years with acute or convalescent COVID-19. Here is the DNA: TGTGCCAGCAGCTTTAAGGGGGGGTTGTCCTACGAGCAGTACTTC. It codes for CASSFKGGLSYEQYF.